Listed here are 21 T cell receptor beta chains from one sample, sequenced in a study of CD8 T cells in Susac syndrome. cDNA came from about 0.51 to 1 ug RNA primed by random hexamers. TCRdb itself ran the immunoSEQ multiplex PCR reads through MiXCR, one entry per CDR3 protein. The table records 150,000 to 200,000 distinct CDR3 sequences, under 95% of them present only once. Input material: CD4+ T cells from PBMCs. The origin of the receptors is a human donor in good health.

The rearrangement joins TRBV12-5 to TRBJ1-1; TRBD1 agrees at 10 bases. Germline CDR1 reads LGHNT; CDR2 reads FRNRAP. This CDR3 is built from 14 residues. V was pared by 1 base and J by 7 bases, with 3 bases of the junction left unmatched. CDR3: CASGLGQGASEAFF. The CDR3 region has the DNA TGTGCTAGTGGTTTGGGACAGGGGGCCAGTGAAGCTTTCTTT.

The V call is TRBV20-1, the J call TRBJ2-5; no clear D gene. V was trimmed by 4 bases and J by 5 bases, leaving 11 bases between them. Germline CDR1 reads DFQATT; CDR2 reads SNEGSKA (reference sequence). This CDR3 is built from 12 residues. The CDR3 here is CSATHLWETQYF. DNA for the CDR3: TGCAGTGCTACTCACCTTTGGGAGACCCAGTACTTC.

The table lists this clonotype with a count of one. V usage is TRBV9 and J usage is TRBJ2-4; D is possibly TRBD1 (5 bases). The CDR3 is 13 residues long. Germline V lookup: CDR1 SGDLS, CDR2 YYNGEE. Trimming stripped 2 bases from V and 10 bases from J, with 13 bases between. The CDR3 loop reads CASSVDGPGIQYF. As DNA, the CDR3 is TGTGCCAGCAGCGTTGACGGGCCAGGGATTCAGTACTTC.

This clonotype was recorded only once. The rearrangement links TRBV20-1 to TRBJ2-5; possibly TRBD1 or TRBD2 for D (5 bases each). Germline V gene sequence: CDR1 DFQATT, CDR2 SNEGSKA (reference sequence). This CDR3 has 13 amino acids. As DNA, the CDR3 is TGCAGACCTAGCAGGGCAGGTGGAGAGACCCAGTACTTC. Its translation is CRPSRAGGETQYF.

This clonotype showed up just once. The chain links TRBV7-8 to TRBJ2-4, with TRBD2 as a possible D gene (6 bases). The CDR3 contains 15 residues. V was pared by 3 bases and J by 8 bases, with 17 bases between. CDR1 is SGHVS and CDR2 is FQNEAQ in the germline V gene. CDR3 protein: CASSFAGPQEDIQYF. CDR3 bases: TGTGCCAGCAGCTTTGCGGGACCTCAGGAGGACATTCAGTACTTC.

J is TRBJ1-5 and V is TRBV3-1; no definite D call. V gave up 3 bases and J gave up 7 bases, with 7 bases separating them. Germline V lookup: CDR1 LGHDT, CDR2 YNNKEL (reference sequence). The CDR3 totals 12 residues. CDR3 DNA: TGTGCCAGCAGCCAGGGTGCACAGCCCCAGCATTTT. This translates into CASSQGAQPQHF.

This clonotype has just one count. The chain couples TRBV20-1 to TRBJ1-1, with D uncertain. The CDR3 loop spans 13 amino acids. Trimming cost V 3 bases and J 2 bases, with 10 bases left between them. CDR1 is DFQATT, CDR2 SNEGSKA, per germline (reference sequence). The CDR3 region has the DNA TGCAGTGCTAGTAGTACAAAAAACACTGAAGCTTTCTTT. This gives the protein CSASSTKNTEAFF.

This chain links TRBV6-6 with TRBJ1-5, with TRBD1 as a possible D gene (6 bases). V dropped 7 bases and J dropped 5 bases, with 18 bases sitting between them. The germline CDR1 and CDR2 sequences are MNHNY and SVGAGI (reference sequence). The CDR3 has 15 amino acids. The DNA of the CDR3 is TGTGCCAGCATCGTCGGGGGGCCCGGTGATCAGCCCCAGCATTTT. Translated, it gives CASIVGGPGDQPQHF.

The chain uses TRBV29-1 and TRBJ1-2; D is undetermined. V lost 7 bases and J lost 1, with 7 bases in between. The CDR3 sequence is 11 residues long. Germline CDR1 is SQVTM and CDR2 is ANQGSEA. The CDR3 DNA follows: TGCAGCGCGGCAGTTAACTATGGCTACACCTTC. As protein: CSAAVNYGYTF.

The chain couples TRBV29-1 to TRBJ1-5; D possibly corresponds to TRBD1 (6 bases). The germline V and J ends were trimmed by 5 bases and 5 bases, with 10 bases remaining between them. CDR3 length: 12 residues. From germline, CDR1 is SQVTM and CDR2 ANQGSEA. This CDR3 is CSVRAGDQPQHF. The CDR3 bases are TGCAGCGTTCGGGCAGGGGATCAGCCCCAGCATTTT. The full variable domain, completed using reference TRBV29-1 and TRBJ1-5, is SAVISQKPSRDICQRGTSLTIQCQVDSQVTMMFWYRQQPGQSLTLIATANQGSEATYESGFVIDKFPISRPNLTFSTLTVSNMSPEDSSIYLCSVRAGDQPQHFGDGTRLSIL.

The rearrangement joins TRBV12-3 or TRBV12-4 to TRBJ1-5; D call uncertain. With 8 bases removed from V and 2 bases from J, the gap between germline ends came to 7 bases. There are 12 residues in the CDR3. CDR3 loop: CASVDGNQPQHF. CDR3 bases: TGTGCCAGCGTGGATGGCAATCAGCCCCAGCATTTT.

The chain uses TRBV3-1 and TRBJ1-1; the match to TRBD1 covers 8 bases. In germline, CDR1 is LGHDT, CDR2 YNNKEL (reference sequence). The junction had 15 bases not matched to a gene; V was cut back by 4 bases and J by 5 bases. CDR3 length: 17 amino acids. The CDR3 nucleotides read TGTGCCAGCAGCCGGGTCTACTCCCTTCAGGGGGCAACTGAAGCTTTCTTT. Protein product: CASSRVYSLQGATEAFF.

The CDR3 sequence: CASSTGAGTSTDTQYF. CDR3 sequence (DNA): TGTGCCAGCAGCACGGGAGCGGGAACTAGCACAGATACGCAGTATTTT. The V and J genes are TRBV7-2 and TRBJ2-3, with 7 nucleotides matching TRBD2. This CDR3 region has 16 residues. Losses at the gene ends were 5 bases for V and 0 bases for J; bases not matched to a gene: 8. The germline CDR1 and CDR2 sequences are SGHTA and FQGNSA.

The CDR3 sequence: CASSFSAAGVGDTQYF. CDR3 sequence (DNA): TGCGCCAGCAGCTTCTCCGCAGCGGGGGTCGGGGATACGCAGTATTTT. The V and J genes are TRBV5-1 and TRBJ2-3; 8 nucleotides align to TRBD2. CDR3 length equals 16 residues. With V trimmed by 2 bases and J by 6 bases, 11 bases remained unmatched. Germline assignment: CDR1 SGHRS and CDR2 YFSETQ.

The chain links TRBV12-3 or TRBV12-4 to TRBJ2-1; tentatively, D is TRBD2 (5 bases). This CDR3 has 16 amino acids. The V gene lost 2 bases and the J gene lost 2 bases, with 13 bases spanning the gap. CDR3 amino acids: CASSLPSGVPYNEQFF. The CDR3 DNA reads as TGTGCCAGCAGTTTACCTTCCGGGGTCCCCTACAATGAGCAGTTCTTC.

J is TRBJ1-2 and V is TRBV20-1, with a weak D call TRBD1 (6 bases). The CDR3 is 13 residues long. Germline CDR1 DFQATT, CDR2 SNEGSKA (reference sequence). The V gene lost 6 bases and the J gene lost 8 bases, with 19 bases spanning the gap. CDR3 loop: CSAVPRGPGGYTF. DNA of the CDR3: TGCAGTGCCGTCCCCAGGGGTCCAGGAGGCTACACCTTC.

The rearrangement links TRBV7-8 to TRBJ2-5, with D perhaps assigned TRBD1 or TRBD2 (5 bases each). CDR1 and CDR2 from the germline V gene are SGHVS and FQNEAQ. V gave up 2 bases and J gave up 5 bases, with 12 bases separating them. The CDR3 has 14 residues. The CDR3 DNA reads as TGTGCCAGCAGCTTACACTTAGGGACGGAGACCCAGTACTTC. The encoded protein is CASSLHLGTETQYF.

CDR3 residues: CASTHWTGLRTQYF. In DNA, the CDR3 is TGTGCCAGCACTCACTGGACGGGGTTGAGAACCCAGTACTTC. The rearrangement joins TRBV6-2 or TRBV6-3 to TRBJ2-5; perhaps TRBD2 as D (5 bases). Germline V gives CDR1 MNHEY, CDR2 SVGEGT. With 7 bases removed from V and 8 bases from J, the gap between germline ends came to 20 bases. This CDR3 contains 14 residues.

The J gene is TRBJ1-1, the V gene TRBV5-1; the D is unclear. Trimming took off 4 bases at V and 4 bases at J, with 20 bases between the two ends. Germline values: CDR1 SGHRS, CDR2 YFSETQ. This CDR3 contains 16 residues. CDR3 coding DNA: TGCGCCAGCAGCACCCGTCCTCCGGGATGGGCCACTGAAGCTTTCTTT. Its protein is CASSTRPPGWATEAFF.

V usage is TRBV29-1 and J usage is TRBJ1-5; D may be TRBD1 (6 bases). This CDR3 has 12 residues. In germline, CDR1 is SQVTM, CDR2 ANQGSEA. V was pared by 6 bases and J by 5 bases, with 11 bases between. DNA for the CDR3: TGCAGCGTAAAACAGGGAGATCAGCCCCAGCATTTT. Its protein is CSVKQGDQPQHF.

The gene calls are TRBV6-5 and TRBJ1-5; 7 nucleotides line up with TRBD1. Germline V lookup: CDR1 MNHEY, CDR2 SVGAGI. V was clipped by 6 bases and J by 7 bases; unmatched bases: 6. The CDR3 contains 13 residues. CDR3 region: CASSYDRVQPQHF. The DNA of the CDR3 is TGTGCCAGCAGCTATGACAGGGTCCAGCCCCAGCATTTT.